The rows below give T cell receptor beta chains drawn from one sample of a study of cytomegalovirus exposure and HLA in healthy donors. This table comes from immunoSEQ multiplex PCR, and its TCRdb copy is limited to in-frame clones, with some not included. The sample gives around 150,000 clones, over 80% of which show up once; roughly 1.9% is in the top ten. Sequenced sample: PBMCs. Every receptor here comes from a human donor in good health. The conserved cysteine and the conserved F or W are not part of the CDR3 here.

V,CDR3
TRBV11-3,ASSPGYSYEQY
TRBV6-5,ASSRGPKSSGYT
TRBV20-1,SASQGLGT
TRBV7-6,ASSPTRDRGDHEQY
TRBV7-9,ASSKDRVVTDTQY
TRBV5-1,ASSLAVGGNTGELF
TRBV19,ASSVNRGAGNTEAF
TRBV11-3,ASSLRRDRGANVLT
TRBV7-9,ASSSTYGTGGKSEKLF
TRBV4-1,ASSQARLNTEAF
TRBV6-6,ASSTSVITSNTIY
TRBV7-9,ASSDYHRGEYEQY
TRBV29-1,SVDQLNTEAF
TRBV7-2,ASSLDRGTGNTIY
TRBV4-3,ASSQVQSSGNTIY
TRBV9,ASSGEGEKLF
TRBV20-1,SASSGGGYT
TRBV5-1,ASSLAGYGYT
TRBV19,AGRRDTEAF
TRBV15,ATSRDRGYAHNEQF
TRBV4-3,ASSPPTPRHIGSGNTIY
TRBV27,ASSIASGGANEQF
TRBV5-4,ASSSLAGGLFEQY
TRBV7-3,ASSPTPRGMAGYT
TRBV5-1,ASSSTGRSGTQY
TRBV5-1,ASSFRGSEAF
TRBV6-1,ASSEIADRAFDSPLH
TRBV12-5,ASGLVPPPMEGGSNYGYT
TRBV7-9,ASSLGERLSSEQY
TRBV7-2,ASSLDGGGYGYT
TRBV4-3,ASSQDLAGGNEQF
TRBV7-7,ASSHNIAGGKNEQF
TRBV6-5,ASRGYNEQF
TRBV7-3,ASSPNGRGTDTQY
TRBV6-5,ASSYSTGGEQF
TRBV15,ATSRGRSQGDEAF
TRBV7-9,ASSYLGTGSEKLF
TRBV7-9,ASSTGQGKSTEAF
TRBV7-2,ASSLGVSGIQPYEQY
TRBV7-9,ASSGHTTGTGGLFYGYT
TRBV5-6,ASSPNAAALYGYT
TRBV18,ASSPNRGHSEAF
TRBV5-6,ASSLLAGRSYEQY
TRBV11-2,ASSLYPDRGNQPQH
TRBV6-4,ASSADSLNTEAF
TRBV6-1,ASSEVGSGGQY
TRBV7-2,ASSPAGPRREDQPQH
TRBV4-3,ASSQTAQGSGYT
TRBV9,ASSGSGALETQY
TRBV4-3,ASSQGQAGTEAF
TRBV6-5,ASSYSFPGQWEQY
TRBV29-1,SVEDSGTVNTGELF
TRBV6-1,ASTRRGGEAF
TRBV28,ASGRTRRDTQY
TRBV5-5,ASSLGGQGHQPQH